Given below is one T cell receptor beta chain in context. Its cognate antigen is unknown. The data stem from a study of cytotoxic CD8 clonotypes in ibrutinib-treated CLL. For the study at large: For this cohort, patients were around eleven relapsed/refractory and some 15 treatment-naive, while 17 were IGHV unmutated. Once treatment had gone on for a median of around eleven months, range 6 to 36, response samples were drawn. Among patients, around 25 responded partially and 2 completely; approximately 14 then stayed remitted and some twelve progressed after median about six years. Study conclusions and caveats: Rising at ibrutinib response, clonality subsequently fell back toward baseline at progression.

V lost 0 bases, J lost 1 base, and 7 bases lay in between. The CDR3 consists of 15 residues. From germline, CDR1 is SGHRS and CDR2 YFSETQ. The table came from immunoSEQ multiplex PCR; TCRdb's copy has only in-frame clones and leaves some out. The data contain hundreds of thousands of clones, 70% to 75% of them seen just once; the ten biggest clones take up around 5.9%. Material: PBMCs, obtained after 12 months of ibrutinib treatment. This sequence joins TRBV5-1 and TRBJ2-2; the D gene is possibly TRBD1 (5 bases). This receptor was obtained from a human donor with chronic lymphocytic leukemia. The CDR3 loop is CASSLDQGNTGELFF. The CDR3, as DNA: TGCGCCAGCAGCTTGGACCAGGGGAACACCGGGGAGCTGTTTTTT.